A single sample gave rise to the 10 T cell receptor beta chains below, sequenced in a study of T cell responses to AZD1222 COVID-19 vaccine. Using immunoSEQ multiplex PCR, the repertoire was profiled, and TCRdb retains in-frame clones only, with some absent. The sample includes roughly 56,000 clones, about four fifths of them seen just once. The input for sequencing was peripheral blood, taken 28 days after the second AZD1222 dose. Receptors were obtained from an adult who received the AZD1222 COVID-19 vaccine.

The chain uses TRBV3-1 (or the pseudogene TRBV3-2) and TRBJ1-2, with TRBD1 matching over 9 bases. The CDR3 has 14 amino acids. Trimming removed 5 bases from V and 4 bases from J; junction bases left unmatched: 5. The germline CDR1 and CDR2 sequences are LGHDT and YNNKEL (reference sequence). The CDR3 protein is CASSARDRVYGYTF. The CDR3 DNA reads TGTGCCAGCAGCGCCCGGGACAGGGTCTATGGCTACACCTTC.

The chain links TRBV2 to TRBJ1-1; 12 nucleotides align to TRBD1. Looked up from germline, CDR1 is SNHLY and CDR2 is FYNNEI. The CDR3 extends over 15 amino acids. V was clipped by 6 bases and J by 5 bases; unmatched bases: 7. In DNA form, the CDR3 reads TGTGCCAGCAGCCCCGGGGACAGGGGGCGAACTGAAGCTTTCTTT. This codes for CASSPGDRGRTEAFF. Drawing the rest from reference TRBV2 and TRBJ1-1, the complete variable domain is EPEVTQTPSHQVTQMGQEVILRCVPISNHLYFYWYRQILGQKVEFLVSFYNNEISEKSEIFDDQFSVERPDGSNFTLKIRSTKLEDSAMYFCASSPGDRGRTEAFFGQGTRLTVV.

The genes are TRBV5-1 and TRBJ2-2, with D perhaps TRBD1 (8 bases). V was clipped by 7 bases and J by 4 bases, with 29 bases between them. The CDR3 runs 19 residues. From germline, CDR1 is SGHRS and CDR2 YFSETQ. The CDR3 nucleotides are TGCGCCAGCGGTCGGACAGGGTCTCCAAGCGGGAAAAGCACCGGGGAGCTGTTTTTT. Translation gives CASGRTGSPSGKSTGELFF. Complete variable domain (other parts from reference TRBV5-1 and TRBJ2-2): KAGVTQTPRYLIKTRGQQVTLSCSPISGHRSVSWYQQTPGQGLQFLFEYFSETQRNKGNFPGRFSGRQFSNSRSEMNVSTLELGDSALYLCASGRTGSPSGKSTGELFFGEGSRLTVL.

The chain combines TRBV18 with TRBJ2-7; 8 positions agree with TRBD2. V lost 3 bases, J lost 2 bases, and 3 bases stayed unmatched. This CDR3 has 14 residues. The germline V gene has CDR1 KGHSH and CDR2 LQKENI. The CDR3 DNA sequence: TGTGCCAGCTCACCCGGGGGGGCCGCCTACGAGCAGTACTTC. Its translation: CASSPGGAAYEQYF.

J is TRBJ2-1 and V is TRBV19; a possible D gene is TRBD2 (5 bases). CDR1 is LNHDA and CDR2 is SQIVND in the germline V gene (reference sequence). The V end was cut by 4 bases, the J end by 0 bases, with 13 bases between. The CDR3 length is 16 residues. The CDR3 DNA reads as TGTGCCAGTAGTACCCGAGGGCTTCCCTCCTACAATGAGCAGTTCTTC. It is translated as CASSTRGLPSYNEQFF. Supplemented by reference TRBV19 and TRBJ2-1, the full variable domain reads DGGITQSPKYLFRKEGQNVTLSCEQNLNHDAMYWYRQDPGQGLRLIYYSQIVNDFQKGDIAEGYSVSREKKESFPLTVTSAQKNPTAFYLCASSTRGLPSYNEQFFGPGTRLTVL.

This clone was counted only a few times. The CDR3 sequence is CASSYVPTSNQPQHF. DNA of the CDR3: TGTGCCAGCAGTTACGTACCGACTAGCAATCAGCCCCAGCATTTT. V gene TRBV6-2 or TRBV6-3 combines with J gene TRBJ1-5, with no clear D. The CDR3 contains 15 residues. Germline loops: CDR1 MNHEY, CDR2 SVGEGT. Trimming took off 2 bases at V and 0 bases at J, with 8 bases between the two ends.

The V gene is TRBV5-4, the J gene TRBJ2-1, with D unresolved. Per germline, CDR1 SGHNT and CDR2 YYREEE (reference sequence). CDR3 length: 13 amino acids. V shed 5 bases and J shed 7 bases, with 13 bases lying between them. The CDR3 here is CASSGMSRNEQFF. The DNA for the CDR3 is TGTGCCAGCAGTGGGATGAGTAGAAATGAGCAGTTCTTC.

V gene TRBV5-1 combines with J gene TRBJ2-2; no reliable D call. Trimming took off 0 bases at V and 0 bases at J, with 9 bases between the two ends. Germline CDR1 and CDR2: SGHRS and YFSETQ. This CDR3 is built from 16 residues. The CDR3 sequence: CASSLDRIANTGELFF. The CDR3 nucleotides read TGCGCCAGCAGCTTGGACCGGATCGCGAACACCGGGGAGCTGTTTTTT. The variable domain in full, with the rest retrieved from reference TRBV5-1 and TRBJ2-2, is KAGVTQTPRYLIKTRGQQVTLSCSPISGHRSVSWYQQTPGQGLQFLFEYFSETQRNKGNFPGRFSGRQFSNSRSEMNVSTLELGDSALYLCASSLDRIANTGELFFGEGSRLTVL.

V is TRBV12-3 or TRBV12-4 and J is TRBJ2-7; D possibly corresponds to TRBD2 (5 bases). CDR3 size: 12 residues. With 7 bases removed from V and 0 bases from J, the gap between germline ends came to 7 bases. This chain's CDR3 is CASKEGSYEQYF. The DNA of the CDR3 is TGTGCCAGCAAAGAGGGCTCCTACGAGCAGTACTTC.

V and J are TRBV6-1 and TRBJ1-2; D call uncertain. Germline CDR1 reads MNHNS; CDR2 reads SASEGT. V lost 4 bases to trimming and J lost 0 bases, with 9 bases between them. This CDR3 comprises 14 residues. Here the CDR3 DNA reads TGTGCCAGCAGTGTAGCCGCAGCTAACTATGGCTACACCTTC. Residues: CASSVAAANYGYTF.